Included here is one T cell receptor beta chain sequence, with context. Its specificity is unknown. This record comes from a study of T cell responses to AZD1222 COVID-19 vaccine. Study-wide findings and caveats: Unmutated regions of variants are reportedly targeted by nearly half of spike-specific TCRs. The number of AZD1222 recipients seropositive at baseline was only 5 to 7. Spike-specific TCRs gained breadth and depth after people received two AZD1222 doses.

Per the germline V gene, CDR1 is SQVTM and CDR2 is ANQGSEA. This CDR3 has 16 amino acids. V was shortened by 4 bases and J by 0 bases, with 19 bases between the two germline ends. The table came from immunoSEQ multiplex PCR; TCRdb's copy has only in-frame clones and leaves some out. The data hold roughly 80,000 clones, with about 90% observed a single time. The specimen comprised peripheral blood, sampled on day 0 of AZD1222 vaccination. This receptor was taken from an adult in good health. The J gene is TRBJ2-7, the V gene TRBV29-1, with TRBD1 as a possible D gene (7 bases). This chain's CDR3 is CSVVPIGGQSSYEQYF. In DNA, the CDR3 is TGCAGCGTTGTACCGATCGGGGGACAGAGCTCCTACGAGCAGTACTTC.